What follows is one TCR beta chain and its context. The table came from immunoSEQ multiplex PCR; TCRdb's copy has only in-frame clones and leaves some out. Among about 140,000 clones listed, roughly 92% were seen once. This record comes from a study of T cell responses to AZD1222 COVID-19 vaccine. CDR1 and CDR2 (germline): LGHDT, YNNKEL (reference sequence). The CDR3 sequence is 18 residues long. The V and J ends lost 1 base and 0 bases, in that order; junction bases with no gene match: 8. The chain has TRBV3-1 (or the pseudogene TRBV3-2) and TRBJ2-5; 10 bases map to TRBD2. This receptor was identified in an adult in good health. Material: peripheral blood, obtained on day 0 of AZD1222 vaccination. In DNA form, the CDR3 reads TGTGCCAGCAGCCAAGGTCTACCAGCGGGGGGGTACCAAGAGACCCAGTACTTC. Its translation is CASSQGLPAGGYQETQYF.